The 18 T cell receptor beta chains given below trace back to one sample, sequenced in a study of T-cell memory formation after mild COVID-19. MiXCR, run by TCRdb on the 5' RACE reads, gives a single entry per CDR3 protein. The table includes fewer than 50,000 distinct CDR3 sequences, 5.5% to 8.5% detected once. Sequencing used PBMCs or a T cell subset sorted from them (not recorded which). The receptor source for this set is an adult who had mild COVID-19 (a few samples of this study predate the infection). Cell type and time point are not known.

The rearrangement uses TRBV6-1 and TRBJ2-6; D unresolved. Trimming pared 0 bases from V and 0 bases from J, leaving 9 bases between. The CDR3 consists of 17 residues. The germline gives CDR1 MNHNS, CDR2 SASEGT. The CDR3 nucleotides read TGTGCCAGCAGTGAAGCTAGGTCTTACTCTGGGGCCAACGTCCTGACTTTC. Encoded protein: CASSEARSYSGANVLTF.

This clonotype was recorded many times. The chain couples TRBV30 to TRBJ1-2; D might be TRBD1 (6 bases). Germline lookup yields CDR1 GTSNPN and CDR2 SVGIG (reference sequence). V was trimmed by 6 bases and J by 5 bases, leaving 13 bases between them. This CDR3 contains 12 residues. The CDR3: CACGQTAYGYTF. The DNA for the CDR3 is TGTGCCTGCGGACAGACGGCTTATGGCTACACCTTC.

This clonotype was counted a few times. The V call is TRBV6-6, the J call TRBJ1-5; D remains ambiguous. This CDR3 comprises 14 residues. V lost 7 bases, J lost 5 bases, and 15 bases lay in between. Germline CDR1 and CDR2: MNHNY and SVGAGI (reference sequence). The CDR3 reads CASKRAGWDQPQHF. In DNA form, the CDR3 reads TGTGCCAGCAAGAGAGCGGGGTGGGATCAGCCCCAGCATTTT.

This clonotype was counted many times. The rearrangement links TRBV6-5 to TRBJ2-5; possibly TRBD2 for D (6 bases). The CDR3 has 15 amino acids. Per germline, CDR1 MNHEY and CDR2 SVGAGI. Trimming took 5 bases from V and 6 from J, leaving 19 bases between them. The CDR3 is CASSTGTQALKTQYF. In DNA, the CDR3 is TGTGCCAGCAGTACCGGGACTCAAGCTTTAAAGACCCAGTACTTC.

The chain recombines TRBV4-2 with TRBJ2-2; TRBD2 aligns across 10 bases. The CDR3 runs to 15 residues. The germline V gene encodes CDR1 LGHNA and CDR2 YNFKEQ. The V gene end was trimmed by 4 bases and the J gene end by 1 base; junction bases not matched to a gene: 0. CDR3 protein: CASSLAGGNTGELFF. The CDR3 DNA reads TGTGCCAGCAGCCTAGCGGGGGGGAACACCGGGGAGCTGTTTTTT.

This clonotype came up many times. V and J are TRBV30 and TRBJ2-1; D tentatively reads TRBD1 or TRBD2 (5 bases each). Germline V gives CDR1 GTSNPN, CDR2 SVGIG (reference sequence). The CDR3 spans 14 residues. Trimming left V 4 bases short and J 6 bases short, with 16 bases between. The CDR3 DNA sequence: TGTGCCTGGAATCCGGGACCACCGCCCAATGAGCAGTTCTTC. Its protein is CAWNPGPPPNEQFF. Supplemented by reference TRBV30 and TRBJ2-1, the full variable domain reads SQTIHQWPATLVQPVGSPLSLECTVEGTSNPNLYWYRQAAGRGLQLLFYSVGIGQISSEVPQNLSASRPQDRQFILSSKKLLLSDSGFYLCAWNPGPPPNEQFFGPGTRLTVL.

V gene TRBV2 combines with J gene TRBJ2-3; D is undetermined. Between the trimmed V and J ends, which lost 6 bases and 0 bases, there was a span of 10 bases. The CDR3 consists of 14 residues. Germline lookup yields CDR1 SNHLY and CDR2 FYNNEI. The CDR3 sequence: CASRGKSSTDTQYF. The DNA for the CDR3 is TGTGCCAGCAGGGGGAAGAGTAGCACAGATACGCAGTATTTT. Complete variable domain (other parts from reference TRBV2 and TRBJ2-3): EPEVTQTPSHQVTQMGQEVILRCVPISNHLYFYWYRQILGQKVEFLVSFYNNEISEKSEIFDDQFSVERPDGSNFTLKIRSTKLEDSAMYFCASRGKSSTDTQYFGPGTRLTVL.

This clonotype was seen more than once but under ten times. The chain's CDR3 is CASSNQRGPPPGELFF. As DNA, the CDR3 is TGTGCCAGCAGTAACCAGCGGGGACCCCCCCCCGGGGAGCTGTTTTTT. The chain uses TRBV6-5 and TRBJ2-2; 7 positions agree with TRBD2. Unmatched junction bases numbered 12, after V lost 5 bases and J lost 6 bases. CDR1 and CDR2 (germline): MNHEY, SVGAGI. This CDR3 comprises 16 residues.

This clonotype was detected ten times or more. This chain joins TRBV5-1 and TRBJ1-4; 10 positions agree with TRBD1. In germline, CDR1 is SGHRS, CDR2 YFSETQ. CDR3 size: 14 residues. V was pared by 2 bases and J by 7 bases, with 2 bases of the junction left unmatched. The CDR3 bases are TGCGCCAGCAGCTTCGGACAGGGGGGTGAAAAACTGTTTTTT. Protein sequence: CASSFGQGGEKLFF.

This chain uses TRBV7-9 with TRBJ2-5; no firm D call. CDR1 is SEHNR and CDR2 is FQNEAQ in the germline V gene (reference sequence). The CDR3 contains 15 residues. With 1 base removed from V and 5 bases from J, the gap between germline ends came to 14 bases. CDR3 residues: CASSLGSNVGETQYF. CDR3 sequence (DNA): TGTGCCAGCAGCTTAGGCAGTAACGTCGGGGAGACCCAGTACTTC.

The V call is TRBV18, the J call TRBJ1-1; TRBD1 agrees at 7 bases. This CDR3 is built from 16 residues. Germline-derived CDR1 and CDR2 are KGHSH and LQKENI. V gave up 3 bases and J gave up 2 bases; unmatched junction bases: 9. The CDR3 loop reads CASSPSDRRANTEAFF. In DNA, the CDR3 is TGTGCCAGCTCACCCTCGGACAGGAGGGCAAACACTGAAGCTTTCTTT.

This clonotype was observed a handful of times. V is TRBV7-9 and J is TRBJ1-2, with TRBD1 matching over 8 bases. The trim removed 4 bases at V and 8 bases at J, leaving 6 bases unmatched. Germline CDR1 is SEHNR and CDR2 is FQNEAQ (reference sequence). This CDR3 comprises 13 residues. CDR3 nucleotide sequence: TGTGCCAGCAGCTCGCAGGGGGCGCAAGGCTACACCTTC. Encoded protein: CASSSQGAQGYTF.

This clonotype was observed many times. The chain carries TRBV5-1 and TRBJ1-5; possibly TRBD1 for D (5 bases). Looked up from germline, CDR1 is SGHRS and CDR2 is YFSETQ. Trimming took 0 bases from V and 9 from J, leaving 16 bases between them. The CDR3 sequence is 15 residues long. The CDR3 sequence is CASSLDGTPLTPQHF. The CDR3 DNA is TGCGCCAGCAGCTTGGATGGGACCCCTTTGACGCCCCAGCATTTT.

This clonotype appeared a few times. This sequence joins TRBV24-1 and TRBJ2-3; D gene ambiguous. Germline CDR1 KGHDR, CDR2 SFDVKD. The CDR3 totals 12 residues. V lost 2 bases, J lost 2 bases, and 1 base lay in between. CDR3 sequence (DNA): TGTGCCACCAGTGATTACACAGATACGCAGTATTTT. As protein: CATSDYTDTQYF.

In its sample, this clonotype was seen a few times. The gene calls are TRBV19 and TRBJ2-5; the D gene is possibly TRBD1 (5 bases). Trimming took off 5 bases at V and 2 bases at J, with 9 bases between the two ends. Germline V gene data show CDR1 as LNHDA and CDR2 as SQIVND (reference sequence). There are 13 residues in the CDR3. Here the CDR3 reads CASSRRVQETQYF. CDR3 sequence (DNA): TGTGCCAGTAGTCGCAGGGTACAAGAGACCCAGTACTTC.

In this sample, this clonotype turned up many times. The chain uses TRBV6-2 or TRBV6-3 and TRBJ2-1; D unclear. CDR1 is MNHEY, CDR2 SVGEGT, per germline. The CDR3 sequence is 13 residues long. The germline V and J ends were trimmed by 6 bases and 14 bases, with 20 bases remaining between them. CDR3 loop: CASRGETPSAKFF. The CDR3 bases are TGTGCCAGCAGGGGCGAGACCCCCTCGGCGAAGTTCTTC.

This clonotype occurred many times. The rearrangement joins TRBV9 to TRBJ2-2; the match to TRBD2 covers 11 bases. Per the germline V gene, CDR1 is SGDLS and CDR2 is YYNGEE. The CDR3 totals 17 residues. The trim removed 6 bases at V and 4 bases at J, leaving 11 bases unmatched. The CDR3 region has the DNA TGTGCCAGCACCCCTGGGTCTAGCGGGGGGAGCACCGGGGAGCTGTTTTTT. This codes for CASTPGSSGGSTGELFF.

Many counts were recorded for this clonotype. The rearrangement joins TRBV9 to TRBJ1-4; D possibly corresponds to TRBD1 (5 bases). Trimming took off 2 bases at V and 6 bases at J, with 11 bases between the two ends. Germline CDR1 is SGDLS and CDR2 is YYNGEE. The CDR3 covers 14 residues. The CDR3 coding sequence is TGTGCCAGCAGCGTGCAGGGTGGTGATGAAAAACTGTTTTTT. It codes for CASSVQGGDEKLFF.